The clone carrying this T cell receptor beta chain was counted many times. Germline V gene data show CDR1 as SGHNT and CDR2 as YYREEE (reference sequence). Deletions cut 3 bases from V and 10 bases from J, with 14 bases between. The CDR3 has 13 residues. Each patient came to thyroid surgery without any prior treatment (of any kind). This specimen belongs to a study of metastatic and nonmetastatic thyroid tumors. Using MiXCR, TCRdb re-called clones from the PCR reads. The sample contains 89,000 or so clones, less than 10% of which appear only once. The rearrangement links TRBV5-4 to TRBJ2-1; no clear D gene. The TCR was taken from a female donor with papillary thyroid cancer or a benign thyroid nodule (not recorded which). Some clones in this sample may be carry-over from other donors' samples. Material for sequencing was blood. The CDR3 reads CASSSGHRAEQFF. The CDR3 DNA follows: TGTGCCAGCAGCTCCGGTCACCGGGCCGAGCAGTTCTTC.